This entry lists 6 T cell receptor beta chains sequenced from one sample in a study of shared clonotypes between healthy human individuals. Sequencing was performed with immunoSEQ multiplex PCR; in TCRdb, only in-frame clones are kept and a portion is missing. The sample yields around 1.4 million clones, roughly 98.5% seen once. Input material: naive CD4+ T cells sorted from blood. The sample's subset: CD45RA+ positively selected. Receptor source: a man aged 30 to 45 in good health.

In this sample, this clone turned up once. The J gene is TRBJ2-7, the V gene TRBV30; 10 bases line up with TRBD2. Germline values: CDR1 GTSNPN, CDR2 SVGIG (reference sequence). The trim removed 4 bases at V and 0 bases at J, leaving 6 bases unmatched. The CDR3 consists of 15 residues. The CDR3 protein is CAWTRTSGYSYEQYF. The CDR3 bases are TGTGCCTGGACCCGGACTAGCGGATACTCCTACGAGCAGTACTTC.

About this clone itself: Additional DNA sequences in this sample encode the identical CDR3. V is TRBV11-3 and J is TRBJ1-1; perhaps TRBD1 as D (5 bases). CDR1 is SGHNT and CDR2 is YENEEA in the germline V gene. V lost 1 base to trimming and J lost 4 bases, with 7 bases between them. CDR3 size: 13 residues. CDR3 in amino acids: CASSLGRGTEAFF. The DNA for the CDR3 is TGTGCCAGCAGCTTAGGAAGGGGCACTGAAGCTTTCTTT.

The CDR3 region is CASSTEGRTVYGYTF. As DNA, the CDR3 is TGTGCCAGCAGCACCGAAGGGAGGACAGTCTATGGCTACACCTTC. The chain has TRBV2 and TRBJ1-2; a possible D gene is TRBD1 (6 bases). The CDR3 contains 15 residues. Per the germline V gene, CDR1 is SNHLY and CDR2 is FYNNEI. The V gene lost 6 bases and the J gene lost 4 bases, with 18 bases spanning the gap.

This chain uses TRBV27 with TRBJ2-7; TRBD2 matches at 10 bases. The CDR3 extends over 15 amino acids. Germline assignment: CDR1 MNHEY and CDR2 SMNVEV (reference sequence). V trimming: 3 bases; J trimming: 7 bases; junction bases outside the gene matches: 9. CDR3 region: CASSFGLAGAEEQYF. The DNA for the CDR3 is TGTGCCAGCAGTTTCGGGCTAGCGGGAGCTGAAGAGCAGTACTTC.

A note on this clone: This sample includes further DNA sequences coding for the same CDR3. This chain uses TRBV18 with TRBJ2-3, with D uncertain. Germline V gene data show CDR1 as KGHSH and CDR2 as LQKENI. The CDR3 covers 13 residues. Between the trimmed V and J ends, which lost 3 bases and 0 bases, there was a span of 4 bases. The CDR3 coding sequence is TGTGCCAGCTCACCTCAGAGCACAGATACGCAGTATTTT. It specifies CASSPQSTDTQYF.

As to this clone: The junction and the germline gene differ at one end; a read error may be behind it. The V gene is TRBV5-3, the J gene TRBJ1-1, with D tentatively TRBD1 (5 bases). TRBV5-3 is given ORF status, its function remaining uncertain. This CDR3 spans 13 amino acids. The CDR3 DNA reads TGTGCCAGCAGCTCGGCCGGGACCCGTGAAGCTTTCTTT. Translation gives CASSSAGTREAFF.